A selection of T cell receptor beta chains follows, all from one sample in a study of control samples from healthy donors and cancer patients. Data came from immunoSEQ multiplex PCR; TCRdb stores just in-frame clones and leaves some out. The table lists under 4,000 clones, roughly 77% of them singletons. The sequenced sample was formalin-fixed, paraffin-embedded tissue. These TCRs come from a female donor with melanoma. CDR3s include the opening cysteine and the closing phenylalanine or tryptophan. Each record gives: J gene, clone size, V gene, D gene, CDR3 protein. A D gene is named only where the DNA matches it firmly. The listing skips clone size in some rows; elsewhere it reads once, few, many or a size class.

>TRBJ2-2|NA|TRBV2|NA
CASRRGPGELFF
>TRBJ2-5|once|TRBV30|TRBD2
CAWIPGRLAGEETQYF
>TRBJ2-1|NA|TRBV27|NA
CASSPEAGTYNEQFF
>TRBJ2-5|NA|TRBV7-2|TRBD2
CASSLVGGETQYF
>TRBJ2-1|few|TRBV12-5|TRBD1
CASGYPGGRGLYNEQFF
>TRBJ1-1|NA|TRBV19|NA
CASSRMDQSYGEAFF
>TRBJ2-7|NA|TRBV28|TRBD1
CASSLYRGYEQYF
>TRBJ2-7|NA|TRBV5-5|NA
CASSATWGSYEQYF
>TRBJ2-7|NA|TRBV6-4|TRBD2
CASSDPRTSGRFWSEQYF
>TRBJ2-1|NA|TRBV4-3|TRBD2
CASSQAFPSGSYNEQFF
>TRBJ2-5|NA|TRBV7-6|TRBD1
CASSPGTGGATWQETQYF
>TRBJ2-3|NA|TRBV4-1|NA
CASNQPLLWNTQYF
>TRBJ1-1|NA|TRBV3-1/TRBV3-2|NA
CASSQEGQAEAFF
>TRBJ2-5|few|TRBV10-3|TRBD2
CAISAGTSGRMEETQYF
>TRBJ1-4|NA|TRBV3-1/TRBV3-2|NA
CASTRAFCEKLFF
>TRBJ2-7|few|TRBV9|TRBD2
CASSVGLAEDYEQYF
>TRBJ2-7|once|TRBV10-3|TRBD1
CAISDRTGKHEQYF
>TRBJ1-3|large|TRBV7-2|NA
CASSLDRVGNTIYF
>TRBJ2-6|few|TRBV6-5|NA
CASSYSGGSGANVLTF
>TRBJ2-7|few|TRBV25-1|NA
CASSNRVYEQYF
>TRBJ2-7|NA|TRBV2|NA
CASRRRSYEQYF
>TRBJ1-5|large|TRBV11-2|NA
CASSRTINQPQHF
>TRBJ2-1|NA|TRBV27|NA
CATSGLPVNEQFF